This T cell receptor beta chain was captured by sequencing in a study of technical replicates of blood from several donors. Data came from immunoSEQ multiplex PCR; TCRdb stores just in-frame clones and leaves some out. The sample has tens of thousands of clones; nearly 98% are singletons. The trim removed 4 bases at V and 1 base at J, leaving 5 bases unmatched. This CDR3 spans 15 amino acids. Germline loops: CDR1 SGHRS, CDR2 YFSETQ. The chain combines TRBV5-1 with TRBJ1-2; 9 bases fit TRBD1. The receptor's source is a human donor in good health. The sample was T cells isolated from PBMCs. CDR3 in amino acids: CASSEGTGYNYGYTF. CDR3 in DNA: TGCGCCAGCAGCGAGGGGACAGGGTATAACTATGGCTACACCTTC.